The text below deals with one T cell receptor (beta chain). The sample comes from a study of memory CD4+ T cells and cytomegalovirus serostatus. The sort gate was single viable CD3+CD4+CD8-CD45RO+ cells for memory CD4+ T cells. Sequencing was performed with immunoSEQ multiplex PCR; in TCRdb, only in-frame clones are kept and a portion is missing. This table has 46,000 or so clones, roughly 73% appearing once. The V gene lost 1 base and the J gene lost 4 bases, with 14 bases spanning the gap. The CDR3 loop spans 15 amino acids. CDR1 is MNHNS, CDR2 SASEGT, per germline. The chain is built from TRBV6-1 and TRBJ2-7; a possible D gene is TRBD2 (6 bases). Material for sequencing was memory CD4+ T cells from blood. The receptor was derived from an adult in good health and CMV-seronegative. The CDR3 is CASSEVWGVGYEQYF. Here the CDR3 DNA reads TGTGCCAGCAGTGAAGTATGGGGGGTAGGTTACGAGCAGTACTTC.